This T cell receptor beta chain was recorded in a study of beta chain features in type 1 diabetes. This clone was recorded a few times. Antigen: not known. What was sequenced were expressed TCRB transcripts, since all of the isolated RNA had been reverse transcribed. The table came from immunoSEQ multiplex PCR; TCRdb's copy has only in-frame clones and leaves some out. This sample has about 270,000 clones, with roughly an eighth found just once. Broader study findings: Patients' naive, central memory and Treg TCRB repertoires seemed closer to one another than those of healthy donors. Moderate yet significant TCRB CDR3 shortening was seen in Type 1 diabetes patients in all four CD4+ subsets. High-TCR-expressing cells could be over-represented by cDNA sequencing.

This clonotype was obtained from a young man with type 1 diabetes. Sequencing was done on a sample of naive CD4+ T cells from blood.

The DNA of the CDR3 is TGTGCCAGCTCACCTGGACTAGCGGGAGGATCGGACTACAATGAGCAGTTCTTC. Residues: CASSPGLAGGSDYNEQFF. The chain uses TRBV18 and TRBJ2-1; TRBD2 agrees at 14 bases. Germline CDR1 and CDR2: KGHSH and LQKENI. This CDR3 is 18 amino acids long. Trimming at V came to 3 bases and at J to 3 bases, leaving 7 bases not matched to a gene.